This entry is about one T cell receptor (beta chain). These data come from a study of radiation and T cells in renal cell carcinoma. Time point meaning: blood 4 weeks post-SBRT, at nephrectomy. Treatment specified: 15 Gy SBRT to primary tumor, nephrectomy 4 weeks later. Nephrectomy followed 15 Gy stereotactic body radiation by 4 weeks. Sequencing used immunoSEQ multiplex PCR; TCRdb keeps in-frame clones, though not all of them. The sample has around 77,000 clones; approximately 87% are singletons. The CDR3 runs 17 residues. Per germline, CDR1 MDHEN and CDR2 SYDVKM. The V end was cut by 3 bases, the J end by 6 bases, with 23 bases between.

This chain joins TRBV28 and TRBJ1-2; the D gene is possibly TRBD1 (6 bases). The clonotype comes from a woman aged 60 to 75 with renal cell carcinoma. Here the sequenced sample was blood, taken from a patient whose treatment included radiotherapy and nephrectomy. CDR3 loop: CASSLFRKGRGKDGYTF. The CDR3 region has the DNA TGTGCCAGCAGTTTGTTTCGGAAGGGCAGGGGCAAAGATGGCTACACCTTC.